This section outlines one T cell receptor beta chain sequence together with its context. Its antigen is not identified. The sample is drawn from a study of blood T cells in healthy people across ages. Regarding the study as a whole: Percentage of naive T cells showed a strong correlation with TCR beta diversity. Possibly confounding the expanded clonotype changes was the fact that donor CMV status was unknown.

A sample-barcoded 5' primer and a J-beta primer mix were used in a second PCR of roughly 6 to 11 cycles. Every sample returned 2.5 million or more CDR3-containing paired-end reads. TCRdb passed the 5' RACE reads through MiXCR, listing each CDR3 protein once. This sample has hundreds of thousands of distinct CDR3 sequences, with 40% to 65% found just once. CDR3 size: 14 residues. CDR1 SEHNR and CDR2 FQNEAQ come from the germline V gene (reference sequence). Germline trimming cut 6 bases from V and 4 bases from J; bases unmatched to any gene: 6. Sequencing was carried out using blood. The sequence was obtained from a woman at least 80 years old in good health. The rearrangement uses TRBV7-9 and TRBJ2-1; TRBD1 matches 7 bases. As DNA, the CDR3 is TGTGCCAGCAGAAGGGACAGCCCTTACAATGAGCAGTTCTTC. It specifies CASRRDSPYNEQFF.